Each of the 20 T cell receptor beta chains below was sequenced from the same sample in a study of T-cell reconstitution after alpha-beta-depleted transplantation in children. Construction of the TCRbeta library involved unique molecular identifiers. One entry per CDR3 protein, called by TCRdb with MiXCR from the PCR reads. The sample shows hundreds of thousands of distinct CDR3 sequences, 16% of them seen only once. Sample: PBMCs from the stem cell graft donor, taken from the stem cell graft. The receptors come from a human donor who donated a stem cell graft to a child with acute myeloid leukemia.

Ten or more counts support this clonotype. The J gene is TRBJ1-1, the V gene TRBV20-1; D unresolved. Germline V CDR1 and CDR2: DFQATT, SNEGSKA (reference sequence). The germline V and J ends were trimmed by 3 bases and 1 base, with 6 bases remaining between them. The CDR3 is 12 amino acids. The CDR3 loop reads CSASTTNTEAFF. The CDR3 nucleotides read TGCAGTGCTAGCACAACGAACACTGAAGCTTTCTTT.

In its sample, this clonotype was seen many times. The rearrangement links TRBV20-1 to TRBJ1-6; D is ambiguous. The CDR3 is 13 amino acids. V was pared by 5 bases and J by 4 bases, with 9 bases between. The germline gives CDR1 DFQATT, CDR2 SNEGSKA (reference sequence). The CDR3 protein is CSAGEVYNSPLHF. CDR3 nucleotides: TGCAGTGCTGGGGAGGTGTATAATTCACCCCTCCACTTT.

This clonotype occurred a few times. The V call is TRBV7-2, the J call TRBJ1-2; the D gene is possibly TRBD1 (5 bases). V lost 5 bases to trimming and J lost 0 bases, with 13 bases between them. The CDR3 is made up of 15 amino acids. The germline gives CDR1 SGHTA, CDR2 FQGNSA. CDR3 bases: TGTGCCAGCAGCCCTTGGACAAGAACTAACTATGGCTACACCTTC. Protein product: CASSPWTRTNYGYTF. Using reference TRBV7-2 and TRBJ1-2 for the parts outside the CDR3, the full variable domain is GAGVSQSPSNKVTEKGKDVELRCDPISGHTALYWYRQSLGQGLEFLIYFQGNSAPDKSGLPSDRFSAERTGGSVSTLTIQRTQQEDSAVYLCASSPWTRTNYGYTFGSGTRLTVV.

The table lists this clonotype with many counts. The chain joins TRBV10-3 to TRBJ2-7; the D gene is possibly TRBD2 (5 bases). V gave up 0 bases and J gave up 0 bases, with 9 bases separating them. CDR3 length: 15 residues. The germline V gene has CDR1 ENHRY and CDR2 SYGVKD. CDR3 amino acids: CAISESAGVSYEQYF. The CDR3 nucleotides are TGTGCCATCAGTGAGTCGGCGGGCGTCTCCTACGAGCAGTACTTC.

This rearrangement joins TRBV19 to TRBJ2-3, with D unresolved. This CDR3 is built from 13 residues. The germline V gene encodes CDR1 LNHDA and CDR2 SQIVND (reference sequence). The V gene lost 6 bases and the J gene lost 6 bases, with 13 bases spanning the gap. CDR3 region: CASSPGPKDTQYF. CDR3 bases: TGTGCCAGTAGCCCTGGACCAAAGGATACGCAGTATTTT.

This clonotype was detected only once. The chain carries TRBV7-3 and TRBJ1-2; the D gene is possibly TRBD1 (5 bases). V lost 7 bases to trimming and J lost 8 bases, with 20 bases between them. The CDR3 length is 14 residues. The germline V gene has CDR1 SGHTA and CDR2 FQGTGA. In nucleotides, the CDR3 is TGTGCCAGCAAAAAAACCGGGACGGCCTCGGGCTACACCTTC. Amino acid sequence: CASKKTGTASGYTF.

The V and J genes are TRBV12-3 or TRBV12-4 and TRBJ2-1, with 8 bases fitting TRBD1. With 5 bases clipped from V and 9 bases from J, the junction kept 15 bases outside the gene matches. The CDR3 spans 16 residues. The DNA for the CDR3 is TGTGCCAGCAGTCCCACACCTCCGGACAGGGCGAGTGAGCAGTTCTTC. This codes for CASSPTPPDRASEQFF.

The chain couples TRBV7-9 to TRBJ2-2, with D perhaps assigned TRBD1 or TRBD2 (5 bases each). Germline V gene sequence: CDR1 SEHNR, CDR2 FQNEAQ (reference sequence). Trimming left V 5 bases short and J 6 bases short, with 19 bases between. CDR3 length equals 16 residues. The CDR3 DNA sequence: TGTGCCAGCAGCCGTAGCACCCTCGGGGCGGCCGGGGAGCTGTTTTTT. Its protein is CASSRSTLGAAGELFF.

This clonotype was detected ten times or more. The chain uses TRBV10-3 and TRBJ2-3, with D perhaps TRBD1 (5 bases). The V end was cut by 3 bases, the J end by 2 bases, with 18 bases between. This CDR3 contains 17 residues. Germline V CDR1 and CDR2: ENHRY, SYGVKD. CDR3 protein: CAISETVGQGDTDTQYF. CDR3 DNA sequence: TGTGCCATCAGTGAAACGGTGGGGCAGGGTGACACAGATACGCAGTATTTT.

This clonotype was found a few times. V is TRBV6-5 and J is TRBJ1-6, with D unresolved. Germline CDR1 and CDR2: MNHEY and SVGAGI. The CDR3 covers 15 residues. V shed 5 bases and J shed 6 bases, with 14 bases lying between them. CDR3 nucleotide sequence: TGTGCCAGCAGTCCCGCGAGTCCGGGTAATTCACCCCTCCACTTT. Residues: CASSPASPGNSPLHF.

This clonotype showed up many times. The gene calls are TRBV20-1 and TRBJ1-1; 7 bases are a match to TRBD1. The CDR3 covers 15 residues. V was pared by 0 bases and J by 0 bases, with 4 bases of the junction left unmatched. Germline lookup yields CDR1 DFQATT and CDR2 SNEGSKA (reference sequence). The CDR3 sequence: CSARDGQAMNTEAFF. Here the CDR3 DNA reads TGCAGTGCTAGAGACGGACAGGCCATGAACACTGAAGCTTTCTTT.

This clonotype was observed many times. CDR3 sequence reads: CASSWDSQYNEQFF. CDR3 nucleotide sequence: TGTGCCAGCAGTTGGGACAGCCAATACAATGAGCAGTTCTTC. The chain is built from TRBV12-3 or TRBV12-4 and TRBJ2-1, with TRBD1 identical over 7 bases. With 4 bases clipped from V and 4 bases from J, the junction kept 4 bases outside the gene matches. The CDR3 sequence is 14 residues long.

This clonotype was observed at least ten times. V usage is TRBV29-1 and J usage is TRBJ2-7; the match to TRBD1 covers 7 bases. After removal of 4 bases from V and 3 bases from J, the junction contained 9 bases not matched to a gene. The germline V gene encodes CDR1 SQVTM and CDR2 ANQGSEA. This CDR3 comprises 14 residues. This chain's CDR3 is CSVAGQATYYEQYF. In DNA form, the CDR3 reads TGCAGCGTTGCAGGACAGGCAACATACTACGAGCAGTACTTC.

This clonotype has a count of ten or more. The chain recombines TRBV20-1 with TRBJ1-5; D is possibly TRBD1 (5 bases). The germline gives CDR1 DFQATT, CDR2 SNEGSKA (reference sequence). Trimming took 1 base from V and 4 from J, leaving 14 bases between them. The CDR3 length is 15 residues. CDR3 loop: CSARVGEGSNQPQHF. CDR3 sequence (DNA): TGCAGTGCTAGAGTGGGGGAAGGCTCGAATCAGCCCCAGCATTTT.

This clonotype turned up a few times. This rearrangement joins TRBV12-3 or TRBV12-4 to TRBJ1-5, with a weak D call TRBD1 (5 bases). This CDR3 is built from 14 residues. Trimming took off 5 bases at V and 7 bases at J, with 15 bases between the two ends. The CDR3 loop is CASSRTGSGQPQHF. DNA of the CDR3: TGTGCCAGCAGTCGAACAGGTTCGGGGCAGCCCCAGCATTTT.

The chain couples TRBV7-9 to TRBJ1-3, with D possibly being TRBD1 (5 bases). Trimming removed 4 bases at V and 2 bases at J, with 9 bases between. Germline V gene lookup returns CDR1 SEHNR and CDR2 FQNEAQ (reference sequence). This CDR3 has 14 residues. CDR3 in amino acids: CASSSRTTGNTIYF. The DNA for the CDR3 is TGTGCCAGCAGCTCGCGGACAACTGGAAACACCATATATTTT. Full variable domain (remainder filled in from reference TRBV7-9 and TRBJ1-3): DTGVSQNPRHKITKRGQNVTFRCDPISEHNRLYWYRQTLGQGPEFLTYFQNEAQLEKSRLLSDRFSAERPKGSFSTLEIQRTEQGDSAMYLCASSSRTTGNTIYFGEGSWLTVV.

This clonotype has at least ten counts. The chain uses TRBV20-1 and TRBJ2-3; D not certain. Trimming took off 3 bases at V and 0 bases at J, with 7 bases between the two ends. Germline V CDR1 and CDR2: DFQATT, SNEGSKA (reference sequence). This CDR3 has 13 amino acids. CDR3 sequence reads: CSASTTSTDTQYF. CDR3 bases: TGCAGTGCTAGTACGACTAGCACAGATACGCAGTATTTT.

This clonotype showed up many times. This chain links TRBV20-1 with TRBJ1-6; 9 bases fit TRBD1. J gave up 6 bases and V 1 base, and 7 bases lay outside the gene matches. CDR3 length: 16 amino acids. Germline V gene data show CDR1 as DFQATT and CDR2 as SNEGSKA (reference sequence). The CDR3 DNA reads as TGCAGTGCTAGAGTTAACAGGGGGCCAAGTAATTCACCCCTCCACTTT. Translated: CSARVNRGPSNSPLHF.

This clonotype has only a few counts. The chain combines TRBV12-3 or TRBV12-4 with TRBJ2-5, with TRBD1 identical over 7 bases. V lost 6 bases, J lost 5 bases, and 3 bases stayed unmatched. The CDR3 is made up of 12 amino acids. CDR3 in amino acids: CASRQGWETQYF. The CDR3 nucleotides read TGTGCCAGCAGACAGGGGTGGGAGACCCAGTACTTC.

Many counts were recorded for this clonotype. The CDR3: CSAPKGDILQPQHF. CDR3 nucleotides: TGCAGTGCACCAAAGGGGGACATACTCCAGCCCCAGCATTTT. The chain employs TRBV20-1 and TRBJ1-5, with D tentatively TRBD1 (6 bases). CDR1 is DFQATT and CDR2 is SNEGSKA in the germline V gene (reference sequence). V was cut by 6 bases and J by 7 bases, with 19 bases left in between. The CDR3 has 14 residues.